This TCR beta chain appears in the sequencing data of a study of spatial heterogeneity in lung cancer. Sample time point: sample taken at primary tumor resection. Per germline, CDR1 SGHAT and CDR2 FQNNGV. The CDR3 runs 15 residues. Trimming took off 5 bases at V and 0 bases at J, with 10 bases between the two ends. Study-wide results and limits: Within tumors, counts of expanded alpha and beta TCRs tracked tumor mutation counts.

The library protocol tagged each TCR cDNA with a unique molecular identifier. In TCRdb, the 5' RACE reads were re-called with MiXCR into one record per CDR3 protein. The profile covers 5,000 to 6,000 distinct CDR3 sequences, with approximately 26% appearing a single time and around 25% taken by the ten largest. This clonotype is classed as medium-sized. What it binds is unknown. V gene TRBV11-2 combines with J gene TRBJ2-2, with D uncertain. The source material was lung tumor tissue, sampled at surgery. This TCR derives from a male donor with early-stage non-small cell lung cancer. The CDR3 here is CASSQNWPNTGELFF. The CDR3 bases are TGTGCCAGCAGCCAGAACTGGCCGAACACCGGGGAGCTGTTTTTT.